The entry below describes one T cell receptor beta chain. The antigen it binds to is not known. Per-nucleotide qualities are absent, and no much larger clonotype sits a single base away. The CDR3 spans 17 residues, from the cysteine through the phenylalanine. Kept here is only the CDR3 DNA, which spans 51 bases and is read in frame from base 1. Compared with germline, V lacks 4 bases and J lacks 2 bases; bases without a gene match: 8. CDR1 and CDR2, looked up from the germline V gene, are SGHRS and YFSETQ. The cohort comprised 670 or so healthy bone marrow donors. All cohort members were sampled while nominally healthy, although unrecorded immune exposures were likely present. The donor tested CMV seronegative and was one of the 352 seronegative cohort members. Each donor provided a peripheral blood sample, and peripheral blood mononuclear cells were used for TCR beta sequencing. Genomic DNA extraction from the blood cell samples was performed with the Qiagen DNeasy Blood Extraction Kit.

The source of the sample is a study of cytomegalovirus exposure and HLA in healthy donors (dated 2017 in TCRdb). A note on the overall study: According to an earlier analysis of 450 to 650 of the donors, 200 million or so T cells yielded 117 million unique TCR beta sequences and 250 to 350 Gb of sequence data. In an earlier analysis of a few hundred of the donors, high-throughput TCR beta sequencing was used to judge whether each TCR beta V gene segment behaved as functional or pseudogenic. All discovery cohort repertoires had been generated on a single sequencing platform. The later analysis used no new phenotypic data to find candidate immune exposures, relying instead on TCR beta sequences and their occurrence across donors. Besides the first cohort of approximately 710 subjects, a separate validation cohort made up of over a hundred different subjects was used. Among the roughly 380 genotyped donors, approximately 77% belonged to the genetic ancestry cluster associated with self-reported Caucasian donors. High-throughput TCR immunosequencing, statistical association of individual TCRs with disease status, and machine learning were combined to predict cytomegalovirus infection status. A later genetic analysis used genome-wide SNP genotypes for about 55% of the 666 donors, treating that subset as a discovery cohort. Class I and class II HLA loci were covered by the typing at four-digit resolution. The study aimed to test whether signatures of past pathogen exposure could be identified by cataloging public T cell receptors. About 280 gigabases of sequencing data and 70 million to 100 million unique TCR sequences made up an early release that covered roughly 670 HLA-typed donors. The number of typed donors differed by locus: about 620-640 for A, B, C, DRB1 and DQB1; 500 to 550 for DQA1; over 600 for DPA1; and around 450 for DPB1. Alongside the repertoire data, information on donor age, sex, ethnicity and CMV serostatus was compiled. The T cell repertoires of 700 or so subjects were profiled by immunosequencing and related to cytomegalovirus serostatus. Among over 350 genotyped donors of the cohort, an average of approximately 240,000 unique TCR beta nucleotide sequences were sequenced per donor, roughly 20% of them non-productive. To study patterns of TCR occurrence, a later analysis re-analyzed previously published TCR beta repertoires from just over 650 donors and added high-resolution HLA genotyping. About 5 DR-DQ haplotypes were handled as single units for association and clustering, since linkage in the cohort was strong. What the authors observed across the whole study: A later analysis associated 17,000 or so TCR beta sequences with specific HLA alleles at a false discovery rate of 0.05. Because HLA typing was unavailable for some donors at each locus, only the typed subset was used in association tests. In vitro tests confirmed that a few of the cytomegalovirus-associated TCR beta chains recognize cytomegalovirus antigens. Seventeen rarely observed V segments, including chromosome 9 orphons, were excluded from the earlier analysis of some 590 of the donors because counts were too low. V-gene and J-gene trimming of TCR beta chains was associated with a missense DCLRE1C variant in a later genetic analysis, and the association was replicated in an independent cohort. Immune exposure information for the cohort was limited to CMV serostatus. In both the original and validation cohorts, the classifier was reported to diagnose cytomegalovirus status with high specificity and sensitivity. A later analysis found that TCR association rates varied across HLA loci, with DRB1 alleles showing the most associated TCRs and HLA-C alleles the fewest. In a later analysis, most CMV-associated TCR beta chains were found to appear HLA-restricted, with HLA associations seemingly driven largely by CMV exposure. A further reported finding was that TCR beta sequences accurately predicted the HLA-A and HLA-B alleles for most subjects in the first cohort. The 87-base-pair reads could not distinguish some IMGT-functional V segments, including TRBV6-2 and TRBV6-3, so those segments were excluded. The presence/absence analyses assumed that sequencing depth was roughly uniform across donors, and that assumption may not be true. While some public TCRs were present in many individuals, most TCR sequences turned up only very rarely across donors. A group of highly shared sequence variants was considered likely to be a technical artifact of the sequencing pipeline. A later genetic analysis reported fewer N-insertions in productive TCRs among donors in an Asian-associated ancestry cluster than the roughly 720-donor mean. The study listed around 160 TCR beta chains as associated with cytomegalovirus. Strong co-occurrence of HLA alleles, especially DR and DQ, made assigning TCR associations to individual alleles difficult. In a later analysis, several top co-occurrence clusters were reported to appear linked to parvovirus B19, influenza, CMV and Epstein-Barr virus. It was suggested by the authors that the approach could potentially be generalized to other disease states and immunological phenotypes. Compared with equally common non-associated chains, HLA-associated TCR beta chains in a later analysis were more clonally expanded and had lower generation probabilities. In an earlier analysis of approximately 590 of the donors, most TCR beta V segments appeared in productive rearrangements about 90% or about 30% of the time, broadly matching IMGT annotations. Correlated functional status among segregating V segments might reflect linkage disequilibrium, but an unknown experimental factor could not be ruled out. In this cohort, only TCR beta chains were sequenced, and detectable features were limited by the absence of alpha or paired-chain data.

Library preparation used the immunoSEQ multiplex PCR assay. A mixture of 60 forward primers for TCR Vbeta segments and 13 reverse primers for TCR Jbeta segments was used in the multiplex PCR. Amplification of the CDR3 region of rearranged TCR beta genes was performed with a multiplex PCR assay on genomic DNA. The amplified TCR beta libraries were sequenced on the Illumina HiSeq System as 87-base-pair reads. Per the authors' processing: A later analysis tallied about 77 million unique TCR beta chains across the 666 repertoires, and some 12 million of those chains were shared by two or more donors. A nearest-neighbor algorithm error-corrected the raw reads and collapsed the reads into unique sequences, merging closely related sequences to remove PCR and sequencing errors. To assign V, D and J gene segments, CDR3 sequences were aligned to IMGT reference sequences. For a sequence to be retained, a match of at least six nucleotides to both a V gene segment and a J gene segment was required. Rearrangements were called productive when the CDR3 lacked stop codons and stayed in frame with V and J; all others were non-productive. Following IMGT convention, CDR3 was defined as the stretch from the second conserved V-encoded cysteine to the conserved J-encoded phenylalanine. Sequences without an unambiguous match to a single V gene segment were excluded from the earlier analysis of 500 to 700 of the donors. In an earlier analysis of some 590 of the donors, a V segment was called functional when productive rearrangements were above 56.7%, and segregating when the standard deviation between donors exceeded 5%. A statistical classification framework was developed to diagnose cytomegalovirus status using the catalog of TCR beta chain sequences. In a later analysis, TCR nucleotide sequences were compared against IMGT/GENE-DB human TR gene sequences so that V and J genes could be assigned. Using the TCRdist pipeline, a later analysis assigned CDR3 sequences along with most-parsimonious VDJ recombination scenarios. A later analysis defined each TCR beta chain by its CDR3 amino acid sequence plus V-gene family, and excluded reads lacking a unique V-gene family. To address suspected cross-contamination and a sequencing artifact, a later analysis removed 450 to 700 highly shared, low-generation-probability nucleotide sequences. A later analysis calculated a clonal expansion index for each public chain from normalized within-repertoire ranks of inferred template counts. In a later analysis, generation probabilities were computed using a VDJ recombination model fitted to out-of-frame rearrangements, and the results were checked against IGoR. Hypergeometric tests were used in a later analysis to score TCR-TCR, TCR-HLA and TCR-CMV co-occurrence, with a repertoire-size bias correction applied to the TCR pairs. To estimate false discovery rates, a later analysis permuted the HLA or CMV assignments 20 times. In a later analysis, co-occurring TCRs were grouped with DBSCAN, and TCRdist sequence similarity was added when clustering was performed within HLA-allele-positive subsets. Repertoires with fewer than 30,000 or more than 120,000 public chains, plus five repertoires with anomalous nucleotide sharing, were excluded from co-occurrence clustering. This immuneACCESS table, as held by TCRdb, lists in-frame sequences with V and J called but not all clones. Of the missing ones, under half trace to an unresolved V gene in checked studies; the others have no known cause. The D gene and trimming were derived from the DNA, and the V and J assignments and clone size from that table. This sample lists over 150,000 clones; roughly four fifths were detected once. The ten largest clonotypes hold roughly 5% of the sample.

The specimen sequenced was PBMCs. This TCR came from a man between 18 and 35 years old in good health and CMV-seronegative. The V gene is TRBV5-1 and the J gene is TRBJ2-3, with 12 junctional bases fitting TRBD2. This receptor carries the CDR3 CASSTRLAGAYTDTQYF. The DNA sequence is given as TGCGCCAGCAGCACCCGACTAGCGGGGGCTTACACAGATACGCAGTATTTT.